The 19 T cell receptor beta chains below come from one sample, sequenced in a study of graft-versus-host responses after intestinal transplantation. These receptors have no known antigen. This table comes from immunoSEQ multiplex PCR, and its TCRdb copy is limited to in-frame clones, with some not included. Of tens of thousands of clones in the sample, about 95% were seen once. Sequenced here: unstimulated CD8+ T cells sorted from spleen or lymph node cells, sampled before transplant. The origin of the receptors is a human donor who was the organ donor for an intestinal transplant.

As DNA, the CDR3 is TGTGCCAGCAGTTGGTCGAGGAACACTGAAGCTTTCTTT. Translated: CASSWSRNTEAFF. The V gene is TRBV27, the J gene TRBJ1-1; no definite D call. The germline V gene has CDR1 MNHEY and CDR2 SMNVEV (reference sequence). V was clipped by 4 bases and J by 1 base, with 7 bases between them. The CDR3 sequence is 13 residues long.

The chain carries TRBV27 and TRBJ2-5; weak D call: TRBD2 (6 bases). There are 15 residues in the CDR3. Trimming stripped 2 bases from V and 3 bases from J, with 13 bases between. Germline assignment: CDR1 MNHEY and CDR2 SMNVEV (reference sequence). Written as DNA, the CDR3 is TGTGCCAGCAGTTTAGGGGCGGGGTCTAAAGAGACCCAGTACTTC. It is translated as CASSLGAGSKETQYF.

The chain combines TRBV4-1 with TRBJ1-1; no reliable D call. V was clipped by 0 bases and J by 0 bases, with 11 bases between them. The CDR3 covers 16 residues. Germline CDR1 is MGHRA and CDR2 is YSYEKL. The CDR3 loop is CASSQDGEAMNTEAFF. Here the CDR3 DNA reads TGCGCCAGCAGCCAAGATGGAGAGGCAATGAACACTGAAGCTTTCTTT.

V and J are TRBV7-2 and TRBJ2-1, with D hard to call. Germline V lookup: CDR1 SGHTA, CDR2 FQGNSA. Trimming stripped 1 base from V and 4 bases from J, with 14 bases between. The CDR3 contains 16 residues. The CDR3 spells CASSLDLRGPYNEQFF. In DNA form, the CDR3 reads TGTGCCAGCAGCTTAGATTTGCGCGGTCCGTACAATGAGCAGTTCTTC.

The V gene is TRBV9, the J gene TRBJ2-3; a possible D gene is TRBD1 (6 bases). Germline V gene data show CDR1 as SGDLS and CDR2 as YYNGEE. The V end was cut by 0 bases, the J end by 2 bases, with 10 bases between. The CDR3 length is 15 residues. The DNA for the CDR3 is TGTGCCAGCAGCGTAGATCAGGGGAACACAGATACGCAGTATTTT. Its protein is CASSVDQGNTDTQYF. Full variable domain (outside the CDR3, taken from reference TRBV9 and TRBJ2-3): DSGVTQTPKHLITATGQRVTLRCSPRSGDLSVYWYQQSLDQGLQFLIQYYNGEERAKGNILERFSAQQFPDLHSELNLSSLELGDSALYFCASSVDQGNTDTQYFGPGTRLTVL.

This rearrangement joins TRBV7-2 to TRBJ2-7, with 7 bases lining up with TRBD1. The CDR3 length is 14 residues. Unmatched junction bases numbered 5, after V lost 4 bases and J lost 2 bases. From germline, CDR1 is SGHTA and CDR2 FQGNSA. The CDR3: CASSWGQMAYEQYF. CDR3 sequence (DNA): TGTGCCAGCAGCTGGGGACAGATGGCCTACGAGCAGTACTTC.

J is TRBJ2-7 and V is TRBV9; tentatively, D is TRBD1 or TRBD2 (5 bases each). The germline V gene encodes CDR1 SGDLS and CDR2 YYNGEE. CDR3 length equals 15 residues. The V end lost 0 bases, the J end lost 2 bases, and 12 bases lay between the germline ends. The CDR3 nucleotides are TGTGCCAGCAGCGTAGGGTTGGGGACGACCTACGAGCAGTACTTC. It translates to CASSVGLGTTYEQYF. Complete variable domain (other parts from reference TRBV9 and TRBJ2-7): DSGVTQTPKHLITATGQRVTLRCSPRSGDLSVYWYQQSLDQGLQFLIQYYNGEERAKGNILERFSAQQFPDLHSELNLSSLELGDSALYFCASSVGLGTTYEQYFGPGTRLTVT.

This chain's CDR3 is CASSPTAGIAYEQYF. In nucleotides, the CDR3 is TGTGCCAGCAGTCCGACCGCAGGAATAGCCTACGAGCAGTACTTC. This chain connects TRBV9 to TRBJ2-5; no definite D call. The J call is in doubt because the DNA end fits TRBJ2-7 better. Germline loops: CDR1 SGDLS, CDR2 YYNGEE. This CDR3 spans 15 amino acids.

The V gene is TRBV9, the J gene TRBJ1-3; D ambiguous. This CDR3 is 14 amino acids long. V lost 3 bases and J lost 3, with 10 bases in between. The V gene's germline CDR1 is SGDLS and CDR2 YYNGEE. CDR3 loop: CASSDIDNGNTIYF. CDR3 in DNA: TGTGCCAGCAGCGATATTGACAATGGAAACACCATATATTTT. Full variable domain (remainder filled in from reference TRBV9 and TRBJ1-3): DSGVTQTPKHLITATGQRVTLRCSPRSGDLSVYWYQQSLDQGLQFLIQYYNGEERAKGNILERFSAQQFPDLHSELNLSSLELGDSALYFCASSDIDNGNTIYFGEGSWLTVV.

This sequence joins TRBV19 and TRBJ2-7; 8 bases fit TRBD2. CDR3 length: 15 amino acids. Trimming removed 3 bases from V and 4 bases from J; junction bases left unmatched: 8. CDR1 is LNHDA and CDR2 is SQIVND in the germline V gene (reference sequence). The CDR3 loop reads CASSIAGGGSYEQYF. DNA for the CDR3: TGTGCCAGTAGTATTGCCGGCGGGGGGAGTTACGAGCAGTACTTC.

This clone appeared a single time. The chain couples TRBV2 to TRBJ1-5; TRBD1 might be the D (5 bases). Deletions cut 7 bases from V and 2 bases from J, with 12 bases between. Germline values: CDR1 SNHLY, CDR2 FYNNEI. CDR3 length: 14 residues. In nucleotides, the CDR3 is TGTGCCAGCACCCAAATGGGGGGCAATCAGCCCCAGCATTTT. Translating gives CASTQMGGNQPQHF.

This rearrangement joins TRBV6-1 to TRBJ1-3, with unresolved D. There are 12 residues in the CDR3. V shed 7 bases and J shed 2 bases, with 6 bases lying between them. Germline values: CDR1 MNHNS, CDR2 SASEGT. CDR3 region: CASKTTGNTIYF. The DNA of the CDR3 is TGTGCCAGCAAGACTACTGGAAACACCATATATTTT.

This chain joins TRBV28 and TRBJ1-2; no clear D. The CDR3 loop spans 14 amino acids. The V and J ends lost 3 bases and 2 bases respectively, with 10 bases between them. The germline V gene has CDR1 MDHEN and CDR2 SYDVKM. CDR3 DNA sequence: TGTGCCAGCAGTTTCGCGGGCTCCAACTATGGCTACACCTTC. This sequence encodes CASSFAGSNYGYTF.

This clone was picked up one time. Other DNA sequences from this sample encode an identical CDR3 as well. This chain joins TRBV9 and TRBJ2-7; TRBD1 agrees at 7 bases. J gave up 4 bases and V 4 bases, and 8 bases lay outside the gene matches. Germline V CDR1 and CDR2: SGDLS, YYNGEE. CDR3 length: 14 residues. The CDR3 nucleotides are TGTGCCAGCAGCCCACGGGACAGAGCTTACGAGCAGTACTTC. As protein: CASSPRDRAYEQYF.

This chain connects TRBV15 to TRBJ2-6; D is unresolved. Trimming took 4 bases from V and 4 from J, leaving 5 bases between them. From germline, CDR1 is LNHNV and CDR2 YYDKDF (reference sequence). The CDR3 totals 13 residues. The CDR3 nucleotides read TGTGCCACCAGCACGTTCGGGGCCAACGTCCTGACTTTC. Amino acid sequence: CATSTFGANVLTF.

This clone was seen just once. V gene TRBV2 combines with J gene TRBJ1-5; possibly TRBD1 for D (6 bases). The germline V gene has CDR1 SNHLY and CDR2 FYNNEI. The CDR3 is 13 residues long. V lost 10 bases to trimming and J lost 5 bases, with 15 bases between them. The CDR3 DNA sequence: TGTGCCACGGGGGCGGACTACTATCAGCCCCAGCATTTT. Its protein is CATGADYYQPQHF.

The J gene is TRBJ2-1, the V gene TRBV10-3, with 7 positions matching TRBD2. V was pared by 11 bases and J by 6 bases, with 10 bases of the junction left unmatched. CDR1 is ENHRY, CDR2 SYGVKD, per germline. The CDR3 is made up of 13 amino acids. Here the CDR3 reads CALGGESGNEQFF. CDR3 sequence (DNA): TGTGCCCTGGGGGGGGAGTCAGGCAATGAGCAGTTCTTC.

Concerning this clone: The same CDR3 arises from other DNA sequences in this sample as well. V and J are TRBV4-1 and TRBJ2-7; D is possibly TRBD1 (6 bases). V was clipped by 5 bases and J by 0 bases, with 14 bases between them. The CDR3 totals 15 residues. Germline assignment: CDR1 MGHRA and CDR2 YSYEKL. The CDR3 sequence: CASSFRDMSSYEQYF. The CDR3 bases are TGCGCCAGCAGCTTCCGGGACATGAGCTCCTACGAGCAGTACTTC.

The chain combines TRBV7-3 with TRBJ2-1; D may be TRBD1 or TRBD2 (6 bases each). The ends were cut back, 2 bases at V and 2 bases at J, with 22 bases in the middle. Germline V gene sequence: CDR1 SGHTA, CDR2 FQGTGA. CDR3 size: 19 residues. Here the CDR3 reads CASSLYDPMGGSTYNEQFF. The CDR3, as DNA: TGTGCCAGCAGCTTATATGATCCAATGGGGGGCTCGACCTACAATGAGCAGTTCTTC. Complete variable domain (other parts from reference TRBV7-3 and TRBJ2-1): GAGVSQTPSNKVTEKGKYVELRCDPISGHTALYWYRQSLGQGPEFLIYFQGTGAADDSGLPNDRFFAVRPEGSVSTLKIQRTERGDSAVYLCASSLYDPMGGSTYNEQFFGPGTRLTVL.